This T cell receptor (beta chain) was documented in a study of blood T cell repertoires in COVID-19. Overall study: Samples taken during acute and convalescent COVID-19 were collected in the United States, Italy and Spain. Sample material is recorded as cDNA or gDNA derived from T cells, B-cell-depleted T cells, or PBMCs.

Original processing notes: For nucleated cells, counts were estimated from reference gene primer amplification. The table came from immunoSEQ multiplex PCR; TCRdb's copy has only in-frame clones and leaves some out. That table furnishes V, J and clone size, whereas the DNA furnished D and trimming. The sample holds approximately 75,000 clones, roughly 88% seen once. Germline CDR1 MGHRA, CDR2 YSYEKL. This CDR3 region has 16 residues. The V end lost 3 bases, the J end lost 0 bases, and 14 bases lay between the germline ends. The sequence came from a man aged 45 to 65 with acute or convalescent COVID-19. The chain couples TRBV4-1 to TRBJ1-1, with D tentatively TRBD1 (6 bases). The sequenced sample was peripheral blood. CDR3 in DNA: TGCGCCAGCAGCCAGCCCAGTGGGGGCCTGAACACTGAAGCTTTCTTT. It codes for CASSQPSGGLNTEAFF.